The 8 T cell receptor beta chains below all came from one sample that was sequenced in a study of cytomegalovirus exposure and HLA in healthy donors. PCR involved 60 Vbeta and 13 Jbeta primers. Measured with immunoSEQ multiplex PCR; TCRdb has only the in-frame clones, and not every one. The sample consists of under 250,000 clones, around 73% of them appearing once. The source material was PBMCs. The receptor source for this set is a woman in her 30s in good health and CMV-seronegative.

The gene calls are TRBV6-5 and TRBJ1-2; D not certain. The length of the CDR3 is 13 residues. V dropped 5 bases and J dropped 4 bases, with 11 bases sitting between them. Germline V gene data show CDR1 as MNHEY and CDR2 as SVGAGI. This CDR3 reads CASSPLTGYGYTF. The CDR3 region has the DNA TGTGCCAGCAGTCCCCTGACGGGCTATGGCTACACCTTC.

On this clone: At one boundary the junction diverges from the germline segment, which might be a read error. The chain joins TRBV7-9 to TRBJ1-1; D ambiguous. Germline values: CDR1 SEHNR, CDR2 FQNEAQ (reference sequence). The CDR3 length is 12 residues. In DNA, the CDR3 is TGTTCCAGCTGTTTCGGGAGCACTGAAGCTTTCTTT. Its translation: CSSCFGSTEAFF.

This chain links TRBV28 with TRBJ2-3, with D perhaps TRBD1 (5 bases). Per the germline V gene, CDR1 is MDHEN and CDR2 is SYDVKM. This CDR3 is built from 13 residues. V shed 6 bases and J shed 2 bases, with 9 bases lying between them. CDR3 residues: CASRGGHTDTQYF. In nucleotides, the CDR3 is TGTGCCAGCAGAGGTGGACACACAGATACGCAGTATTTT. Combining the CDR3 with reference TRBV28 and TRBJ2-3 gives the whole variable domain DVKVTQSSRYLVKRTGEKVFLECVQDMDHENMFWYRQDPGLGLRLIYFSYDVKMKEKGDIPEGYSVSREKKERFSLILESASTNQTSMYLCASRGGHTDTQYFGPGTRLTVL.

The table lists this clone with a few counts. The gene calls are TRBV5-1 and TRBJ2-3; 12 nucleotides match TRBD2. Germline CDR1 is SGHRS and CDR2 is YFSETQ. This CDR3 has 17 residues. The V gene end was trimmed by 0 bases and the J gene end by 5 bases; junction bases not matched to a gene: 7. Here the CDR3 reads CASSLGLAGANLDTQYF. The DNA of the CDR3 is TGCGCCAGCAGCTTGGGACTAGCGGGAGCTAATTTAGATACGCAGTATTTT.

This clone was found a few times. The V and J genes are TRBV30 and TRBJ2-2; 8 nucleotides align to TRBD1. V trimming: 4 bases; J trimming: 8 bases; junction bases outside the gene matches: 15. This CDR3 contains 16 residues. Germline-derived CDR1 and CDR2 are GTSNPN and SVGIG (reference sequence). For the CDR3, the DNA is TGTGCCTGGACGCCCAGAGGCAGGGGGCGCAGGGGGGAGCTGTTTTTT. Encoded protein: CAWTPRGRGRRGELFF. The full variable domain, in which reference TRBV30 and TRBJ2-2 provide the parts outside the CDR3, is SQTIHQWPATLVQPVGSPLSLECTVEGTSNPNLYWYRQAAGRGLQLLFYSVGIGQISSEVPQNLSASRPQDRQFILSSKKLLLSDSGFYLCAWTPRGRGRRGELFFGEGSRLTVL.

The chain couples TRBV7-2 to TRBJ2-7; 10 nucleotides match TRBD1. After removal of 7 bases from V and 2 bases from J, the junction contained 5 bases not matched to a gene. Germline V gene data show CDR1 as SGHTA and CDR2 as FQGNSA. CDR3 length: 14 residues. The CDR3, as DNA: TGTGCCAGCACTACCGGGACAGGGGCCTACGAGCAGTACTTC. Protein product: CASTTGTGAYEQYF. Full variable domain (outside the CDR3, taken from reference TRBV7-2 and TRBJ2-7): GAGVSQSPSNKVTEKGKDVELRCDPISGHTALYWYRQSLGQGLEFLIYFQGNSAPDKSGLPSDRFSAERTGGSVSTLTIQRTQQEDSAVYLCASTTGTGAYEQYFGPGTRLTVT.

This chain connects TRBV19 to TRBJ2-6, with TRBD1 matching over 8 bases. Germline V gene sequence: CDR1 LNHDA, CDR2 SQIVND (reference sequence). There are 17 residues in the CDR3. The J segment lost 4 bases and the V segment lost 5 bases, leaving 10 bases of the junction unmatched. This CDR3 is CASSPDRGYAGANVLTF. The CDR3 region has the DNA TGTGCCAGTAGTCCCGACAGGGGATACGCCGGGGCCAACGTCCTGACTTTC.

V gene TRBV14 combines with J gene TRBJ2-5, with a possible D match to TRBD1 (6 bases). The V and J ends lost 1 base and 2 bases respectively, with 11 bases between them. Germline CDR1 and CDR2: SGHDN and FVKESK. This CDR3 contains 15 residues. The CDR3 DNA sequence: TGTGCCAGCAGCCAAGGGACAGTTTCTCAAGAGACCCAGTACTTC. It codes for CASSQGTVSQETQYF.